The clone carrying this TCR beta chain occurred a few times. What it recognizes is unknown. The V and J ends lost 6 bases and 7 bases respectively, with 16 bases between them. This CDR3 has 14 residues. Germline V gene lookup returns CDR1 MNHEY and CDR2 SVGEGT. The sample comes from a study of T cell repertoires in cytomegalovirus infection. At the level of the study: Public TCR beta signature analysis indicated the presence of both CMV infection and matching HLA type.

Using its own MiXCR run on the reads, TCRdb lists one record per CDR3 protein. Found here are approximately 260,000 distinct CDR3 sequences, roughly 21% of them singletons; the top ten hold about 21%. The chain uses TRBV6-2 or TRBV6-3 and TRBJ2-1, with D possibly being TRBD1 (6 bases). The sample consisted of cultured PBMCs, taken from culture after CMV antigen stimulation. This clonotype was sampled from a human donor in good health (CMV status not recorded). Some clones in this sample may be carry-over from other donors' samples. Here the CDR3 reads CASSKADQGNEQFF. The CDR3 region has the DNA TGTGCCAGCAGCAAAGCGGACCAGGGGAATGAGCAGTTCTTC.